What follows are 16 T cell receptor beta chains derived from one specimen sequenced in a study of cytomegalovirus exposure and HLA in healthy donors. PCR employed 60 Vbeta and 13 Jbeta primers. Measured with immunoSEQ multiplex PCR; TCRdb has only the in-frame clones, and not every one. Of 140,000 to 150,000 clones detected, 76% appear once; the ten largest clones hold about 2%. The sequenced sample consisted of PBMCs. The receptor set was obtained from a woman in her thirties or forties in good health and CMV-seronegative.

The rearrangement uses TRBV5-8 and TRBJ2-7; D may be TRBD1 (5 bases). V lost 0 bases and J 9 bases, leaving 13 bases between the germline ends. CDR1 and CDR2 from the germline V gene are SGHTS and YDEGEE. There are 13 residues in the CDR3. The CDR3 region has the DNA TGTGCCAGCAGCTTGGGACAGCCCCTTGGGCAGTACTTC. Its protein is CASSLGQPLGQYF.

J is TRBJ1-1 and V is TRBV19, with 8 bases aligning to TRBD1. The CDR3 contains 15 residues. With 6 bases clipped from V and 1 base from J, the junction kept 7 bases outside the gene matches. Germline-derived CDR1 and CDR2 are LNHDA and SQIVND (reference sequence). The CDR3 reads CASSDDRGKNTEAFF. The CDR3 nucleotides read TGTGCCAGTAGCGACGACAGGGGAAAGAACACTGAAGCTTTCTTT.

In its sample, this clone was seen a few times. The V call is TRBV5-6, the J call TRBJ1-5; D is uncertain. The V and J ends lost 4 bases and 3 bases respectively, with 11 bases between them. Germline V gives CDR1 SGHDT, CDR2 YYEEEE. The CDR3 runs to 14 residues. The CDR3 bases are TGTGCCAGCAGCACCCGGGGTTCCAATCAGCCCCAGCATTTT. Translating it yields CASSTRGSNQPQHF.

For this clone: Compared with germline, one end of the junction differs, possibly owing to a read error. CDR3 residues: CSSSLARGGSSYEQYF. CDR3 DNA sequence: TGTTCCAGCAGCTTAGCGCGAGGCGGGAGCTCCTACGAGCAGTACTTC. This chain links TRBV7-9 with TRBJ2-5; 7 nucleotides align to TRBD2. The last part of the DNA fits TRBJ2-7 better; the J call may be wrong. CDR1 is SEHNR and CDR2 is FQNEAQ in the germline V gene (reference sequence). The CDR3 extends over 16 amino acids.

Details on this clone: Other nucleotide sequences from this sample produce the same CDR3. This chain links TRBV6-1 with TRBJ1-6; tentatively, D is TRBD1 (5 bases). The germline gives CDR1 MNHNS, CDR2 SASEGT. This CDR3 has 15 amino acids. V was shortened by 1 base and J by 8 bases, with 12 bases between the two germline ends. This chain's CDR3 is CASSEVRGYDSPLHF. CDR3 DNA sequence: TGTGCCAGCAGTGAAGTGCGGGGCTACGATTCACCCCTCCACTTT.

V usage is TRBV10-3 and J usage is TRBJ2-7; 12 nucleotides line up with TRBD2. This CDR3 contains 15 residues. Looked up from germline, CDR1 is ENHRY and CDR2 is SYGVKD. The ends lost 4 bases at V and 3 bases at J; junction bases unmatched: 4. CDR3 loop: CAISGLAGEDYEQYF. The DNA of the CDR3 is TGTGCCATCAGTGGACTAGCGGGAGAAGACTACGAGCAGTACTTC.

The chain carries TRBV9 and TRBJ2-3; 9 nucleotides match TRBD2. Germline CDR1 is SGDLS and CDR2 is YYNGEE. Trimming took 3 bases from V and 0 from J; bases not matched to a gene: 5. This CDR3 has 16 residues. DNA of the CDR3: TGTGCCAGCAGCGGTAGCGGGGGCCCTAGCACAGATACGCAGTATTTT. This encodes CASSGSGGPSTDTQYF.

A single count supports this clone. V usage is TRBV11-3 and J usage is TRBJ2-3; D gene uncertain. V was trimmed by 1 base and J by 5 bases, leaving 10 bases between them. The CDR3 runs to 14 residues. Germline V gives CDR1 SGHNT, CDR2 YENEEA. CDR3 residues: CASSLGASGDTQYF. CDR3 nucleotide sequence: TGTGCCAGCAGCTTAGGAGCTTCCGGAGATACGCAGTATTTT.

The table lists this clone with a few counts. This chain links TRBV27 with TRBJ2-2; D possibly corresponds to TRBD1 (6 bases). V gave up 6 bases and J gave up 2 bases, with 16 bases separating them. The CDR3 totals 16 residues. The V gene's germline CDR1 is MNHEY and CDR2 SMNVEV (reference sequence). CDR3 nucleotide sequence: TGTGCCAGCAGACTTTTTTGGACAGAAAACACCGGGGAGCTGTTTTTT. This codes for CASRLFWTENTGELFF.

This clone was seen once. This chain uses TRBV19 with TRBJ1-2; TRBD1 is a possible D gene (6 bases). V was trimmed by 8 bases and J by 4 bases, leaving 20 bases between them. The CDR3 runs 15 residues. CDR1 is LNHDA and CDR2 is SQIVND in the germline V gene (reference sequence). The CDR3 DNA reads as TGTGCCAGTGGAGACGGGGACACCGATTTCTATGGCTACACCTTC. This codes for CASGDGDTDFYGYTF.

The genes are TRBV6-5 and TRBJ2-7, with 9 bases matching TRBD2. CDR1 is MNHEY, CDR2 SVGAGI, per germline. The CDR3 is made up of 15 amino acids. The V gene end was trimmed by 2 bases and the J gene end by 2 bases; junction bases not matched to a gene: 4. CDR3: CASSYQGGRAYEQYF. In nucleotides, the CDR3 is TGTGCCAGCAGTTACCAAGGCGGGAGGGCCTACGAGCAGTACTTC.

The CDR3 region has the DNA TGTGCCAGTTCCGGGATAGCGGGAGGCACAGATACGCAGTATTTT. It specifies CASSGIAGGTDTQYF. This chain joins TRBV19 and TRBJ2-3; 9 nucleotides line up with TRBD2. V lost 8 bases and J lost 1; bases outside the gene matches: 7. The CDR3 loop spans 15 amino acids. CDR1 and CDR2 (germline): LNHDA, SQIVND (reference sequence).

This clone was recorded a few times. The chain links TRBV7-9 to TRBJ2-2, with 11 bases that match TRBD1. V shed 5 bases, J shed 4 bases, and the junction held 6 bases outside the gene matches. This CDR3 comprises 16 residues. CDR1 is SEHNR, CDR2 FQNEAQ, per germline (reference sequence). The CDR3: CASSPDRGLGTGELFF. The DNA of the CDR3 is TGTGCCAGCAGCCCGGACAGGGGGCTTGGCACCGGGGAGCTGTTTTTT.

The sample holds a few counts of this clone. At one of its ends the junction is not consistent with the germline gene, which may arise from a read error. V and J are TRBV28 and TRBJ1-5, with TRBD1 matching over 9 bases. The CDR3 consists of 11 residues. In germline, CDR1 is MDHEN, CDR2 SYDVKM. The CDR3 coding sequence is TGTGCCAGCACCTACAGGGGGCCGTCCGCATTT. Translated, it gives CASTYRGPSAF.

The chain joins TRBV5-1 to TRBJ2-3, with 7 bases aligning to TRBD2. The CDR3 is 15 amino acids. Unmatched junction bases numbered 6, after V lost 0 bases and J lost 5 bases. CDR1 is SGHRS, CDR2 YFSETQ, per germline. In DNA, the CDR3 is TGCGCCAGCAGCTTGGCCCAAGCGGGGAAAGATACGCAGTATTTT. Its translation is CASSLAQAGKDTQYF.

This clone was counted a few times. J is TRBJ2-1 and V is TRBV6-5; 10 nucleotides line up with TRBD2. Per germline, CDR1 MNHEY and CDR2 SVGAGI. J was trimmed by 1 base and V by 5 bases; bases with no gene match: 2. CDR3 size: 15 residues. The chain's CDR3 is CASSPLAGSYNEQFF. Written as DNA, the CDR3 is TGTGCCAGCAGTCCACTAGCGGGGTCCTACAATGAGCAGTTCTTC.